This TCR beta chain is from a study of T cell responses to AZD1222 COVID-19 vaccine. On this clone itself: Its specificity is unknown.

The CDR3 consists of 12 residues. Per germline, CDR1 PRHDT and CDR2 FYEKMQ (reference sequence). The J segment lost 6 bases and the V segment lost 3 bases, leaving 1 base of the junction unmatched. Clones were sequenced by immunoSEQ multiplex PCR, and TCRdb holds only the in-frame ones, with some missing. Of fewer than 150,000 clones in the sample, 85% to 90% were seen once. Study-level findings and limits: Possibly, clonal diversity was underestimated; donors were largely white British and included more females. Vaccination with two AZD1222 doses was followed by a rise in Spike-specific TCR breadth and depth.

J is TRBJ1-1 and V is TRBV13; 7 bases line up with TRBD1. The receptor was derived from an adult in good health. Sequenced material: peripheral blood, taken on day 0 of AZD1222 vaccination. CDR3 in amino acids: CASSFQGAEAFF. CDR3 coding DNA: TGTGCCAGCAGCTTCCAGGGGGCTGAAGCTTTCTTT.